Shown below are 18 T cell receptor beta chains from a single sample sequenced in a study of blood T cell repertoires in COVID-19. Libraries were prepared by immunoSEQ multiplex PCR; TCRdb keeps only in-frame clonotypes and omits some of them. Among tens of thousands of clones listed, around 72% were seen once. The specimen was peripheral blood. The receptors shown here come from a woman older than 75 with acute or convalescent COVID-19.

This clone was observed once. The chain employs TRBV6-1 and TRBJ2-5; 12 bases are a match to TRBD2. CDR3 length: 16 residues. Trimming removed 6 bases from V and 5 bases from J; junction bases left unmatched: 10. Germline CDR1 and CDR2: MNHNS and SASEGT. The CDR3 spells CASREPSGGAEETQYF. The DNA for the CDR3 is TGTGCCAGCAGGGAACCTAGCGGGGGGGCCGAGGAGACCCAGTACTTC.

The rearrangement joins TRBV9 to TRBJ2-7, with D perhaps matching TRBD1 (6 bases). The CDR3 runs to 14 residues. V lost 0 bases to trimming and J lost 3 bases, with 10 bases between them. Germline lookup yields CDR1 SGDLS and CDR2 YYNGEE. CDR3 nucleotides: TGTGCCAGCAGCGTAGTTTCGGACAGCTACGAGCAGTACTTC. It codes for CASSVVSDSYEQYF.

The chain employs TRBV7-9 and TRBJ1-1, with 7 positions matching TRBD1. The V gene's germline CDR1 is SEHNR and CDR2 FQNEAQ (reference sequence). CDR3 size: 12 residues. V was pared by 7 bases and J by 12 bases, with 11 bases of the junction left unmatched. This CDR3 is CASTSGTARTFF. CDR3 bases: TGTGCCAGCACCTCGGGGACAGCTAGAACTTTCTTT.

This clone was observed a few times. The rearrangement links TRBV19 to TRBJ2-7; D unresolved. The CDR3 is made up of 14 amino acids. The V gene lost 0 bases and the J gene lost 0 bases, with 6 bases spanning the gap. In germline, CDR1 is LNHDA, CDR2 SQIVND (reference sequence). CDR3 coding DNA: TGTGCCAGTAGTATAGACCGCTACTCCTACGAGCAGTACTTC. Translated: CASSIDRYSYEQYF.

Concerning this clone: The same CDR3 also results from other DNA sequences found in this sample. V and J are TRBV19 and TRBJ2-3; D call uncertain. The length of the CDR3 is 13 residues. Trimming stripped 3 bases from V and 1 base from J, with 5 bases between. Per the germline V gene, CDR1 is LNHDA and CDR2 is SQIVND (reference sequence). CDR3 sequence reads: CASSMSGTDTQYF. CDR3 in DNA: TGTGCCAGTAGTATGAGCGGCACAGATACGCAGTATTTT.

This chain joins TRBV3-1 (or the pseudogene TRBV3-2) and TRBJ1-2; D is unclear. There are 14 residues in the CDR3. CDR1 and CDR2 from the germline V gene are LGHDT and YNNKEL (reference sequence). V dropped 0 bases and J dropped 4 bases, with 9 bases sitting between them. This CDR3 reads CASSQDSLSYGYTF. CDR3 nucleotides: TGTGCCAGCAGCCAAGACTCTCTTTCCTATGGCTACACCTTC.

This clone was recorded once. This sequence joins TRBV5-1 and TRBJ2-5, with 8 bases aligning to TRBD1. The germline CDR1 and CDR2 sequences are SGHRS and YFSETQ. This CDR3 is 13 amino acids long. The V segment lost 1 base and the J segment 5 bases; nucleotides outside the gene matches: 1. For the CDR3, the DNA is TGCGCCAGCAGCTTGAACAGGGGGGAGACCCAGTACTTC. This gives the protein CASSLNRGETQYF.

The chain recombines TRBV7-2 with TRBJ2-2; no clear D. Germline-derived CDR1 and CDR2 are SGHTA and FQGNSA. The CDR3 loop spans 14 amino acids. V lost 0 bases to trimming and J lost 3 bases, with 5 bases between them. The CDR3 DNA sequence: TGTGCCAGCAGCTTAGCCACTTACACCGGGGAGCTGTTTTTT. Its translation is CASSLATYTGELFF.

The chain uses TRBV2 and TRBJ1-3; no clear D. The CDR3 runs 15 residues. The V and J ends lost 2 bases and 0 bases respectively, with 8 bases between them. The germline V gene has CDR1 SNHLY and CDR2 FYNNEI. CDR3 sequence reads: CASSETGLSGNTIYF. The CDR3 region has the DNA TGTGCCAGCAGTGAAACTGGACTCTCTGGAAACACCATATATTTT.

This clone was observed once. The chain is built from TRBV7-2 and TRBJ2-7, with D perhaps TRBD2 (6 bases). This CDR3 region has 15 residues. Trimming removed 3 bases at V and 0 bases at J, with 12 bases between. Germline V CDR1 and CDR2: SGHTA, FQGNSA. CDR3 in amino acids: CASSFHGGSSYEQYF. The CDR3 nucleotides are TGTGCCAGCAGCTTTCATGGGGGGTCCTCCTACGAGCAGTACTTC.

V usage is TRBV3-1 (or the pseudogene TRBV3-2) and J usage is TRBJ2-7; 7 bases line up with TRBD2. The CDR3 is 15 amino acids. The germline V gene has CDR1 LGHDT and CDR2 YNNKEL (reference sequence). The trim removed 0 bases at V and 3 bases at J, leaving 5 bases unmatched. CDR3 sequence (DNA): TGTGCCAGCAGCCAAGATCCCCAGCGGGGCTACGAGCAGTACTTC. Encoded protein: CASSQDPQRGYEQYF.

The chain combines TRBV5-1 with TRBJ1-2; 11 bases map to TRBD1. This CDR3 has 13 amino acids. In germline, CDR1 is SGHRS, CDR2 YFSETQ. With V trimmed by 2 bases and J by 9 bases, 3 bases remained unmatched. DNA of the CDR3: TGCGCCAGCAGCTTCGGACAGGGGGCAAGCTACACCTTC. Its protein is CASSFGQGASYTF.

This clone was seen once. The V gene is TRBV18, the J gene TRBJ1-2, with TRBD1 matching 9 bases. Unmatched junction bases numbered 6, after V lost 6 bases and J lost 7 bases. The CDR3 covers 13 residues. Germline CDR1 KGHSH, CDR2 LQKENI. The CDR3 DNA sequence: TGTGCCAGCTCGCGGATACAGGGGGCTGGCTACACCTTC. It yields the protein CASSRIQGAGYTF.

This clone came up a few times. V gene TRBV28 combines with J gene TRBJ1-2; 7 bases agree with TRBD1. Trimming removed 6 bases from V and 3 bases from J; junction bases left unmatched: 7. CDR1 and CDR2 from the germline V gene are MDHEN and SYDVKM. CDR3 size: 14 residues. The CDR3 coding sequence is TGTGCCAGCAGCCCGGGACAGCCTCACTATGGCTACACCTTC. Encoded protein: CASSPGQPHYGYTF.

This rearrangement joins TRBV19 to TRBJ1-6; 7 bases fit TRBD1. The germline V gene has CDR1 LNHDA and CDR2 SQIVND (reference sequence). The CDR3 is made up of 18 amino acids. V shed 1 base and J 6 bases; nucleotides not matched to a gene: 12. CDR3 sequence reads: CASSIAMGPGQSNSPLHF. The DNA of the CDR3 is TGTGCCAGTAGTATAGCGATGGGGCCGGGACAGAGTAATTCACCCCTCCACTTT.

The chain links TRBV29-1 to TRBJ2-3; no clear D gene. The length of the CDR3 is 12 residues. Trimming left V 4 bases short and J 6 bases short, with 11 bases between. Germline CDR1 is SQVTM and CDR2 is ANQGSEA. CDR3 bases: TGCAGCGTTGTGGCCCCCATGGATACGCAGTATTTT. Protein: CSVVAPMDTQYF.

This chain joins TRBV14 and TRBJ1-1, with no clear D. The CDR3 loop spans 14 amino acids. Germline CDR1 SGHDN, CDR2 FVKESK. Trimming cost V 3 bases and J 1 base, with 9 bases left between them. This CDR3 is CASSHRLWNTEAFF. The CDR3 DNA is TGTGCCAGCAGCCACAGACTGTGGAACACTGAAGCTTTCTTT.

The chain couples TRBV10-3 to TRBJ1-6; TRBD1 agrees at 9 bases. Germline CDR1 is ENHRY and CDR2 is SYGVKD. The CDR3 extends over 14 amino acids. The V segment lost 3 bases and the J segment 6 bases; nucleotides outside the gene matches: 0. The CDR3 sequence is CAISEQGANSPLHF. CDR3 coding DNA: TGTGCCATCAGTGAACAGGGGGCTAATTCACCCCTCCACTTT.